These 4 T cell receptor beta chains came from one sample sequenced in a study of blood T cell repertoires in COVID-19. Libraries were prepared by immunoSEQ multiplex PCR; TCRdb keeps only in-frame clonotypes and omits some of them. The table lists tens of thousands of clones, 79% of them singletons. The sequenced sample consisted of peripheral blood. These receptors came from a human donor in a cohort sampled during active COVID-19.

CDR3 loop: CASSLETGQYYEQYF. The CDR3 coding sequence is TGTGCCAGCAGCTTAGAGACGGGACAATACTACGAGCAGTACTTC. V is TRBV11-3 and J is TRBJ2-7, with D maybe TRBD1 (6 bases). CDR1 and CDR2 from the germline V gene are SGHNT and YENEEA. The CDR3 runs 15 residues. The V gene lost 0 bases and the J gene lost 3 bases, with 12 bases spanning the gap.

This clone was detected a few times. The V and J genes are TRBV29-1 and TRBJ2-1, with TRBD2 matching over 8 bases. J gave up 7 bases and V 6 bases, and 14 bases lay outside the gene matches. CDR1 is SQVTM, CDR2 ANQGSEA, per germline. The length of the CDR3 is 15 residues. The CDR3 loop is CSVQRGAGAGNEQFF. The CDR3, as DNA: TGCAGCGTCCAAAGGGGAGCGGGAGCAGGTAATGAGCAGTTCTTC.

CDR3 sequence reads: CASTKGQGGVNEQFF. The CDR3 DNA is TGTGCCAGTACCAAGGGACAGGGGGGAGTAAATGAGCAGTTCTTC. The chain links TRBV19 to TRBJ2-1; 11 bases align to TRBD1. Germline lookup yields CDR1 LNHDA and CDR2 SQIVND (reference sequence). The CDR3 has 15 amino acids. Unmatched junction bases numbered 9, after V lost 7 bases and J lost 7 bases.

The chain recombines TRBV28 with TRBJ2-4; 9 bases are a match to TRBD2. The germline V gene has CDR1 MDHEN and CDR2 SYDVKM. This CDR3 has 14 residues. Trimming cost V 6 bases and J 7 bases; bases outside gene matches: 7. The DNA of the CDR3 is TGTGCCAGCAGCGGTAGCGGGAGAAGTAACATTCAGTACTTC. Its translation is CASSGSGRSNIQYF.